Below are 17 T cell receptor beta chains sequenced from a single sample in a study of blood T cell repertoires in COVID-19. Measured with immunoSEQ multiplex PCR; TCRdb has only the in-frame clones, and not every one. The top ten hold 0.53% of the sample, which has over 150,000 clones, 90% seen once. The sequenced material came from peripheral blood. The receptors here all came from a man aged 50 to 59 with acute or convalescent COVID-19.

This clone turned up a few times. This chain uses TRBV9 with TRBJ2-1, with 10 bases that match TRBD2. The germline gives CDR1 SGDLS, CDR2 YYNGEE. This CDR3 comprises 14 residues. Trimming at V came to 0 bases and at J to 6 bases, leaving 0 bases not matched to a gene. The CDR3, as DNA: TGTGCCAGCAGCGTAGGGACTAGCGGCAATGAGCAGTTCTTC. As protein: CASSVGTSGNEQFF.

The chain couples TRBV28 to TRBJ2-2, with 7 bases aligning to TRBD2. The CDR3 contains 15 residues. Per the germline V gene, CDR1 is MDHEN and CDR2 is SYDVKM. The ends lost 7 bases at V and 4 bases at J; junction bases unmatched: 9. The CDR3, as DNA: TGTGCCAGCACCTGGGGGGGGTCGGGCACCGGGGAGCTGTTTTTT. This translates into CASTWGGSGTGELFF.

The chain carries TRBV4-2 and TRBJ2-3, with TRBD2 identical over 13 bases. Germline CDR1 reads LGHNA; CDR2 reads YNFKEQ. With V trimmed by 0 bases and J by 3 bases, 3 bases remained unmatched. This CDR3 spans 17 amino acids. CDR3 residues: CASSQEVGLAGTDTQYF. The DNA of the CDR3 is TGTGCCAGCAGCCAAGAAGTGGGACTAGCGGGAACAGATACGCAGTATTTT.

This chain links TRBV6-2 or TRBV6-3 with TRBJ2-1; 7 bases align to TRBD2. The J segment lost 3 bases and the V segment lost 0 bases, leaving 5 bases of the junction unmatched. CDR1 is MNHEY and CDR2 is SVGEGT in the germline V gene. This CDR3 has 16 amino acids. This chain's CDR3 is CASSYSIGGSYNEQFF. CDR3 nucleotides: TGTGCCAGCAGTTACTCGATTGGCGGGAGCTACAATGAGCAGTTCTTC.

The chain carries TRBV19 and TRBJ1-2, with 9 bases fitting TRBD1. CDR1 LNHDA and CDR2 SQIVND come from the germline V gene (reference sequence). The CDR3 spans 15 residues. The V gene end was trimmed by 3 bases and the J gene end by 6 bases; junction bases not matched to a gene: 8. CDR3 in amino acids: CASSMLQGARDGYTF. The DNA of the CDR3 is TGTGCCAGTAGTATGCTACAGGGGGCGCGGGATGGCTACACCTTC. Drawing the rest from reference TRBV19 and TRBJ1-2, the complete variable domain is DGGITQSPKYLFRKEGQNVTLSCEQNLNHDAMYWYRQDPGQGLRLIYYSQIVNDFQKGDIAEGYSVSREKKESFPLTVTSAQKNPTAFYLCASSMLQGARDGYTFGSGTRLTVV.

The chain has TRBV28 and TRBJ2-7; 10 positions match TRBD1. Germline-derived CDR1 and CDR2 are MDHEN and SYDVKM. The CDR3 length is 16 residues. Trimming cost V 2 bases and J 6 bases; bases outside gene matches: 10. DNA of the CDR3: TGTGCCAGCAGTTTAAGAGGTCGGGACAGGGGACGCGAGCAGTACGTC. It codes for CASSLRGRDRGREQYV.

The CDR3 loop reads CASSYRQGSTEAFF. CDR3 in DNA: TGTGCCAGCAGTTACAGACAGGGGTCAACTGAAGCTTTCTTT. The chain uses TRBV6-5 and TRBJ1-1, with 8 nucleotides matching TRBD1. CDR1 MNHEY and CDR2 SVGAGI come from the germline V gene. J was trimmed by 5 bases and V by 2 bases; bases with no gene match: 4. The CDR3 runs to 14 residues.

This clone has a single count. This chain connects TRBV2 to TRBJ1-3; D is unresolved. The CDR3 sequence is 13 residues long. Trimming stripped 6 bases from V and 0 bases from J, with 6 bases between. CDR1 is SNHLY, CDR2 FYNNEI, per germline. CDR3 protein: CASRADSGNTIYF. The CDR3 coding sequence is TGTGCCAGCAGGGCCGACTCTGGAAACACCATATATTTT. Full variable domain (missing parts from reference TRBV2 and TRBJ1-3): EPEVTQTPSHQVTQMGQEVILRCVPISNHLYFYWYRQILGQKVEFLVSFYNNEISEKSEIFDDQFSVERPDGSNFTLKIRSTKLEDSAMYFCASRADSGNTIYFGEGSWLTVV.

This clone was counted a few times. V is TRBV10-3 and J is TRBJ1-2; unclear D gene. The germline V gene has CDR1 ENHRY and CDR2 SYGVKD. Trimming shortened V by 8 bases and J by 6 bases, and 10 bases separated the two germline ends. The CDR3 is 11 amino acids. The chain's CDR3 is CAIDVGDGYTF. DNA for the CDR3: TGTGCCATCGACGTCGGGGATGGCTACACCTTC.

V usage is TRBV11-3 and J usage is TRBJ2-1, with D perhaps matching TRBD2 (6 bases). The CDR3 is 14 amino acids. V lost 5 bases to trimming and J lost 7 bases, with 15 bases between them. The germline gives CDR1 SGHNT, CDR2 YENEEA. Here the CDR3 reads CASSPGGSVNEQFF. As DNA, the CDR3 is TGTGCCAGCAGCCCCGGGGGTAGCGTAAATGAGCAGTTCTTC.

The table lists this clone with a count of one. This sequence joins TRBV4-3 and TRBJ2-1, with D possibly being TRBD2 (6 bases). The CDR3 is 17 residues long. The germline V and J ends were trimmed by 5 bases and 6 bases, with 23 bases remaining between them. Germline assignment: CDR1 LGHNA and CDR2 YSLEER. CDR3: CASSADPGPDYRNEQFF. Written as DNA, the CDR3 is TGCGCCAGCAGCGCAGATCCAGGACCGGACTACCGCAATGAGCAGTTCTTC.

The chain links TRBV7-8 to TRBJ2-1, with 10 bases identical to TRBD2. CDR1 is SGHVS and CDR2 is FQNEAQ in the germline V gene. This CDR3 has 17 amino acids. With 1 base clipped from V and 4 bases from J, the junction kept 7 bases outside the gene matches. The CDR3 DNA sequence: TGTGCCAGCAGCTTAGTTCGCCGGACTAGCGGTTACAATGAGCAGTTCTTC. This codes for CASSLVRRTSGYNEQFF.

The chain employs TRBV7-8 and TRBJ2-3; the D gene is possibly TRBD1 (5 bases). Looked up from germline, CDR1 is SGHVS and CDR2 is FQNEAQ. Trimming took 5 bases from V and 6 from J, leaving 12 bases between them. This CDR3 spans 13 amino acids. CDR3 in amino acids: CASSGRVGDTQYF. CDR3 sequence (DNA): TGTGCCAGCAGCGGCAGGGTGGGGGATACGCAGTATTTT.

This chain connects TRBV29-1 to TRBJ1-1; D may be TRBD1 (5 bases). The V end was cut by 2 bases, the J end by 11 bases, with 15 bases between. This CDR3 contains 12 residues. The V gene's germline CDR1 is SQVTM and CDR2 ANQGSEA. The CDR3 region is CSVEIPAGDAFF. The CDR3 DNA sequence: TGCAGCGTTGAAATCCCGGCGGGGGATGCTTTCTTT.

CDR3 amino acids: CASSSPGTRAEKLFF. The CDR3 coding sequence is TGTGCCAGCAGTTCCCCCGGGACAAGAGCTGAAAAACTGTTTTTT. This sequence joins TRBV28 and TRBJ1-4; a possible D gene is TRBD1 (6 bases). Trimming pared 4 bases from V and 7 bases from J, leaving 16 bases between. The CDR3 covers 15 residues. Looked up from germline, CDR1 is MDHEN and CDR2 is SYDVKM.

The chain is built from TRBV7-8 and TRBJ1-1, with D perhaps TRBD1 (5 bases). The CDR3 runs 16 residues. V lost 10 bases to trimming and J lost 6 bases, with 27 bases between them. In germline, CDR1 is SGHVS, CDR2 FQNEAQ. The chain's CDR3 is CAIRTTGGSGGAEAFF. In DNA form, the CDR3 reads TGTGCCATCAGAACCACGGGAGGATCCGGGGGTGCTGAAGCTTTCTTT. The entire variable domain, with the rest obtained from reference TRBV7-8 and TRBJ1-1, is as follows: GAGVSQSPRYKVAKRGQDVALRCDPISGHVSLFWYQQALGQGPEFLTYFQNEAQLDKSGLPSDRFFAERPEGSVSTLKIQRTQQEDSAVYLCAIRTTGGSGGAEAFFGQGTRLTVV.

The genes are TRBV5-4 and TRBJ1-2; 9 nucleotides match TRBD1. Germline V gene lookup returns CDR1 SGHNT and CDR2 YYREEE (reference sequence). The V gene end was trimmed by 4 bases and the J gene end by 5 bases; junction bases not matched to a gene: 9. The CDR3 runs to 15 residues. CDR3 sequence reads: CASSPGDRALYGYTF. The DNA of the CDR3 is TGTGCCAGCAGCCCGGGGGACAGGGCTTTATATGGCTACACCTTC. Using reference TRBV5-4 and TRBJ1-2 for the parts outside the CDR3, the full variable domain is ETGVTQSPTHLIKTRGQQVTLRCSSQSGHNTVSWYQQALGQGPQFIFQYYREEENGRGNFPPRFSGLQFPNYSSELNVNALELDDSALYLCASSPGDRALYGYTFGSGTRLTVV.